This entry lists 10 T cell receptor beta chains sequenced from one sample in a study of persistence of HIV-infected CD4 T cells. The immunoSEQ assay was version 4, run in survey mode. Measured with immunoSEQ multiplex PCR; TCRdb has only the in-frame clones, and not every one. The table lists over 60,000 clones, about 69% of them singletons. Which antigens these TCRs recognize remains unknown. Cells were stimulated with overlapping HIV-1 Gag 15-mer peptides. CD40L/CD69 double-negative CD45RO-high memory CD4+ T cells were collected. Sequences were derived from CD4+ T cells sorted from PBMCs after 18-hour stimulation, sampled from a patient who received antiretroviral therapy. These receptors all stem from an adult man with HIV who was CMV-seropositive.

V usage is TRBV3-1 (or the pseudogene TRBV3-2) and J usage is TRBJ1-1, with D possibly being TRBD1 (6 bases). The germline CDR1 and CDR2 sequences are LGHDT and YNNKEL (reference sequence). The CDR3 has 14 amino acids. Trimming pared 5 bases from V and 2 bases from J, leaving 12 bases between. The CDR3 nucleotides are TGTGCCAGCAGCTTTCCGGGACATAACACTGAAGCTTTCTTT. Encoded protein: CASSFPGHNTEAFF.

The gene calls are TRBV24-1 and TRBJ2-2, with D maybe TRBD1 (6 bases). CDR1 and CDR2 from the germline V gene are KGHDR and SFDVKD. V was cut by 4 bases and J by 6 bases, with 20 bases left in between. The CDR3 totals 17 residues. CDR3 nucleotides: TGTGCCACCAGTGACCAGGGACATTTCGCGAGACCCGGGGAGCTGTTTTTT. Its translation is CATSDQGHFARPGELFF.

The chain has TRBV6-5 and TRBJ1-4, with 8 bases matching TRBD1. V was clipped by 4 bases and J by 8 bases; unmatched bases: 9. In germline, CDR1 is MNHEY, CDR2 SVGAGI. The CDR3 is 15 residues long. CDR3 DNA sequence: TGTGCCAGCAGTTCCCAGACAGGGGTCGGCGAAAAACTGTTTTTT. Translation: CASSSQTGVGEKLFF.

The chain combines TRBV4-1 with TRBJ1-6; D not certain. Germline-derived CDR1 and CDR2 are MGHRA and YSYEKL. The CDR3 length is 17 residues. The germline V and J ends were trimmed by 3 bases and 6 bases, with 18 bases remaining between them. This CDR3 reads CASSHLPQRRGNSPLHF. For the CDR3, the DNA is TGCGCCAGCAGCCACCTACCCCAGAGGCGGGGTAATTCACCCCTCCACTTT.

This clone was picked up many times. The genes are TRBV2 and TRBJ2-3, with TRBD2 matching 14 bases. Germline loops: CDR1 SNHLY, CDR2 FYNNEI. CDR3 length: 18 residues. V lost 5 bases to trimming and J lost 5 bases; unmatched junction nucleotides: 12. This CDR3 reads CASSSSRGTSGGVDTQYF. CDR3 nucleotides: TGTGCCAGCAGTTCCAGTCGCGGGACTAGCGGGGGTGTAGATACGCAGTATTTT.

The chain carries TRBV5-8 and TRBJ1-5; 9 positions match TRBD1. Germline loops: CDR1 SGHTS, CDR2 YDEGEE. The V gene end was trimmed by 2 bases and the J gene end by 7 bases; junction bases not matched to a gene: 13. This CDR3 comprises 17 residues. CDR3 nucleotides: TGTGCCAGCAGCTTTCATCGCCGGGACAGGGATCGGCAGCCCCAGCATTTT. Residues: CASSFHRRDRDRQPQHF.

The V call is TRBV28, the J call TRBJ2-7; D is uncertain. The CDR3 contains 13 residues. Per germline, CDR1 MDHEN and CDR2 SYDVKM. V lost 7 bases and J lost 0, with 10 bases in between. CDR3 amino acids: CASTPGSSYEQYF. Written as DNA, the CDR3 is TGTGCCAGCACTCCTGGGTCCTCCTACGAGCAGTACTTC.

The CDR3 region is CASSEDIASSGELFF. For the CDR3, the DNA is TGTGCCAGCAGTGAGGATATTGCCAGTAGCGGGGAGCTGTTTTTT. The chain joins TRBV6-1 to TRBJ2-2; D gene ambiguous. The germline V gene has CDR1 MNHNS and CDR2 SASEGT. The CDR3 consists of 15 residues. V was cut by 3 bases and J by 7 bases, with 15 bases left in between.

The J gene is TRBJ2-1, the V gene TRBV2; 8 bases line up with TRBD2. Germline-derived CDR1 and CDR2 are SNHLY and FYNNEI. CDR3 length: 12 residues. V shed 9 bases, J shed 5 bases, and the junction held 3 bases outside the gene matches. This CDR3 reads CASSGDNNEQFF. CDR3 in DNA: TGTGCCAGTAGCGGGGATAACAATGAGCAGTTCTTC.

V and J are TRBV19 and TRBJ1-5, with D hard to call. Germline V gene data show CDR1 as LNHDA and CDR2 as SQIVND (reference sequence). The CDR3 covers 15 residues. V gave up 1 base and J gave up 2 bases, with 9 bases separating them. CDR3 nucleotides: TGTGCCAGTAGTATAGGGAACGCCGGCAATCAGCCCCAGCATTTT. This gives the protein CASSIGNAGNQPQHF.